These 20 T cell receptor beta chains were all obtained from the same sample, sequenced in a study of blood T cell repertoires in COVID-19. The method was immunoSEQ multiplex PCR; TCRdb's version includes in-frame clones alone and lacks a portion of them. The sample shows approximately 200,000 clones, about 85% of them seen only once. The source material was PBMCs or T cells enriched from blood (not recorded which). These receptors were taken from a middle-aged man who had recovered from COVID-19.

The V call is TRBV2, the J call TRBJ2-5, with a possible D match to TRBD2 (7 bases). V was pared by 7 bases and J by 0 bases, with 21 bases between. Germline loops: CDR1 SNHLY, CDR2 FYNNEI. There are 17 residues in the CDR3. DNA of the CDR3: TGTGCCAGCACACGAGGGGGGCCTAGCGGTTACCAAGAGACCCAGTACTTC. Protein product: CASTRGGPSGYQETQYF.

The chain employs TRBV6-5 and TRBJ2-1; 7 nucleotides line up with TRBD2. This CDR3 contains 16 residues. Trimming at V came to 4 bases and at J to 10 bases, leaving 16 bases not matched to a gene. The germline V gene encodes CDR1 MNHEY and CDR2 SVGAGI. CDR3 nucleotide sequence: TGTGCCAGCAGTTTAGGGCGGGAGACTGCAGCGGAGGAGCAGTTCTTC. Translating gives CASSLGRETAAEEQFF.

The V call is TRBV3-1 (or the pseudogene TRBV3-2), the J call TRBJ2-5; 7 bases agree with TRBD1. CDR3 size: 17 residues. The trim removed 1 base at V and 0 bases at J, leaving 8 bases unmatched. Germline lookup yields CDR1 LGHDT and CDR2 YNNKEL (reference sequence). The CDR3 is CASSQGVTGQNQETQYF. The CDR3 DNA reads TGTGCCAGCAGCCAAGGTGTTACGGGACAGAACCAAGAGACCCAGTACTTC.

The rearrangement uses TRBV11-2 and TRBJ2-7; the match to TRBD1 covers 9 bases. Germline V gene lookup returns CDR1 SGHAT and CDR2 FQNNGV. The V segment lost 5 bases and the J segment 2 bases; nucleotides outside the gene matches: 4. CDR3 length: 14 amino acids. The chain's CDR3 is CASSPGTGTYEQYF. The CDR3 region has the DNA TGTGCCAGCAGCCCCGGGACAGGGACCTACGAGCAGTACTTC.

The rearrangement links TRBV27 to TRBJ2-7; possibly TRBD1 for D (5 bases). Per the germline V gene, CDR1 is MNHEY and CDR2 is SMNVEV (reference sequence). The CDR3 extends over 14 amino acids. The V end lost 0 bases, the J end lost 3 bases, and 9 bases lay between the germline ends. CDR3: CASSLSSGIYEQYF. Written as DNA, the CDR3 is TGTGCCAGCAGTTTATCGTCAGGGATCTACGAGCAGTACTTC.

This clone was observed a handful of times. Within the sample, other DNA sequences also encode this same CDR3. V and J are TRBV18 and TRBJ2-7, with 8 bases aligning to TRBD2. Germline values: CDR1 KGHSH, CDR2 LQKENI. The CDR3 length is 14 residues. Trimming removed 3 bases from V and 2 bases from J; junction bases left unmatched: 3. The CDR3 DNA reads as TGTGCCAGCTCACCTACTAGCGGCACCTACGAGCAGTACTTC. Its protein product is CASSPTSGTYEQYF.

This sequence joins TRBV11-2 and TRBJ2-7, with TRBD2 matching 7 bases. CDR1 SGHAT and CDR2 FQNNGV come from the germline V gene. This CDR3 spans 16 amino acids. Trimming at V came to 1 base and at J to 4 bases, leaving 10 bases not matched to a gene. Written as DNA, the CDR3 is TGTGCCAGCAGCTTAGGCGGTGGGGTGGGACTATACGAGCAGTACTTC. The encoded protein is CASSLGGGVGLYEQYF.

This clone was seen more than once but under ten times. The rearrangement joins TRBV6-5 to TRBJ1-2; 7 bases align to TRBD1. Per the germline V gene, CDR1 is MNHEY and CDR2 is SVGAGI. This CDR3 spans 15 amino acids. Losses at the gene ends were 6 bases for V and 0 bases for J; bases not matched to a gene: 7. CDR3 nucleotide sequence: TGTGCCAGCAGAAAAGGGGGCCTGGCTAACTATGGCTACACCTTC. Residues: CASRKGGLANYGYTF.

The chain couples TRBV25-1 to TRBJ1-2; the D gene is possibly TRBD1 (6 bases). V lost 5 bases to trimming and J lost 4 bases, with 11 bases between them. CDR1 is MGHDK and CDR2 is SYGVNS in the germline V gene. The CDR3 has 13 residues. The DNA of the CDR3 is TGTGCCAGCAGTACCTCAGGGGCCTATGGCTACACCTTC. Its protein product is CASSTSGAYGYTF.

About this clone: Other DNA variants within this sample encode the same CDR3. The rearrangement joins TRBV24-1 to TRBJ1-5; D is undetermined. Trimming removed 3 bases from V and 5 bases from J, with 4 bases in between. The CDR3 spans 12 residues. Germline-derived CDR1 and CDR2 are KGHDR and SFDVKD. As DNA, the CDR3 is TGTGCCACCAGTGATCGGGATCAGCCCCAGCATTTT. Its protein product is CATSDRDQPQHF.

This chain joins TRBV18 and TRBJ2-4; possibly TRBD1 for D (5 bases). CDR1 and CDR2 from the germline V gene are KGHSH and LQKENI. With 6 bases removed from V and 3 bases from J, the gap between germline ends came to 18 bases. The CDR3 is made up of 16 amino acids. Written as DNA, the CDR3 is TGTGCCAGCTCGCTTTACTATGTGACAGACAAAAACATTCAGTACTTC. This sequence encodes CASSLYYVTDKNIQYF.

The CDR3 DNA reads TGTGCCACCAAGGACACCTACTCTGGAAACACCATATATTTT. Translating it yields CATKDTYSGNTIYF. The chain combines TRBV15 with TRBJ1-3, with D possibly matching TRBD1 (5 bases). With 7 bases removed from V and 0 bases from J, the gap between germline ends came to 10 bases. The CDR3 totals 14 residues. CDR1 is LNHNV, CDR2 YYDKDF, per germline (reference sequence).

This chain connects TRBV10-3 to TRBJ1-3; D gene ambiguous. V was clipped by 2 bases and J by 0 bases, with 11 bases between them. This CDR3 has 16 amino acids. Germline lookup yields CDR1 ENHRY and CDR2 SYGVKD. In DNA, the CDR3 is TGTGCCATCAGTGAGGCGGGTCCCTCCTCTGGAAACACCATATATTTT. Protein product: CAISEAGPSSGNTIYF.

V is TRBV24-1 and J is TRBJ2-5, with a possible D match to TRBD2 (6 bases). CDR3 length: 13 residues. Between the trimmed V and J ends, which lost 4 bases and 5 bases, there was a span of 10 bases. Germline V lookup: CDR1 KGHDR, CDR2 SFDVKD. CDR3 bases: TGTGCCACCAGTGAATGGGACTTTGAGACCCAGTACTTC. This translates into CATSEWDFETQYF.

V and J are TRBV7-2 and TRBJ1-1; D perhaps matches TRBD1 (6 bases). V lost 1 base and J lost 5, with 11 bases in between. The CDR3 contains 14 residues. The V gene's germline CDR1 is SGHTA and CDR2 FQGNSA. The CDR3 nucleotides read TGTGCCAGCAGCTTAGAACAGGGAAGGACTGAAGCTTTCTTT. Translated: CASSLEQGRTEAFF.

A single count supports this clone. This CDR3 reads CASSPGTGGRTEAFF. Here the CDR3 DNA reads TGCGCCAGCAGCCCGGGGACAGGGGGTCGCACTGAAGCTTTCTTT. This chain links TRBV5-1 with TRBJ1-1, with 11 positions matching TRBD1. V shed 4 bases and J 4 bases; nucleotides not matched to a gene: 6. The CDR3 loop spans 15 amino acids. Per germline, CDR1 SGHRS and CDR2 YFSETQ.

This chain connects TRBV4-2 to TRBJ2-2; 12 bases map to TRBD2. The CDR3 covers 17 residues. V shed 2 bases and J 0 bases; nucleotides not matched to a gene: 1. Germline V gene lookup returns CDR1 LGHNA and CDR2 YNFKEQ. For the CDR3, the DNA is TGTGCCAGCAGCCAACGGACTAGCGGGACGAACACCGGGGAGCTGTTTTTT. It yields the protein CASSQRTSGTNTGELFF.

V gene TRBV12-2 combines with J gene TRBJ2-1; the listed D gene, TRBD2, was not tested against the DNA. TRBV12-2 is annotated as a pseudogene. This CDR3 region has 19 residues. CDR3 region: CASRLAGLAGLSSYNEQFF. The CDR3 DNA reads as TGTGCAAGTCGCTTAGCTGGCCTAGCGGGCTTATCTTCCTACAATGAGCAGTTCTTC.

V usage is TRBV12-5 and J usage is TRBJ2-7; tentatively, D is TRBD2 (5 bases). V was clipped by 2 bases and J by 6 bases, with 11 bases between them. The CDR3 is 13 amino acids. Germline lookup yields CDR1 LGHNT and CDR2 FRNRAP. CDR3 loop: CASGLFAEGEQYF. DNA for the CDR3: TGTGCTAGTGGTTTGTTCGCAGAGGGCGAGCAGTACTTC. The full variable domain, in which reference TRBV12-5 and TRBJ2-7 provide the parts outside the CDR3, is DARVTQTPRHKVTEMGQEVTMRCQPILGHNTVFWYRQTMMQGLELLAYFRNRAPLDDSGMPKDRFSAEMPDATLATLKIQPSEPRDSAVYFCASGLFAEGEQYFGPGTRLTVT.

The chain recombines TRBV24-1 with TRBJ2-1; 10 nucleotides match TRBD2. The V gene's germline CDR1 is KGHDR and CDR2 SFDVKD. The CDR3 has 16 amino acids. The ends lost 3 bases at V and 10 bases at J; junction bases unmatched: 11. The CDR3 is CATSDDTSGIYGEQFF. The CDR3 DNA reads as TGTGCCACCAGTGATGATACTAGCGGGATCTATGGCGAGCAGTTCTTC.